This T cell receptor (beta chain) was captured by sequencing in a study of cytomegalovirus exposure and HLA in healthy donors. Study-level background: Later analysis reported that the approximately 110 validation repertoires shared the platform of the roughly 710 first-cohort repertoires. Study-wide findings and caveats: The study designated some 180 TCR beta chains cytomegalovirus-associated. It was confirmed in vitro that three of the CMV-associated chains were specific for CMV antigens.

CDR1 and CDR2 (germline): SGHNT, YYREEE (reference sequence). V was clipped by 4 bases and J by 4 bases; unmatched bases: 9. The CDR3 spans 15 residues. It was the approximately 130-subject validation cohort, separate from the roughly 700-subject first cohort, to which the donors belonged. This clone was found once. Its antigen is currently unknown. The method was immunoSEQ multiplex PCR; TCRdb's version includes in-frame clones alone and lacks a portion of them. In the table there are under 250,000 clones, roughly 87% of which are singletons. Sequenced input: PBMCs. The chain combines TRBV5-4 with TRBJ2-7; 9 bases match TRBD2. The clonotype was recovered from a woman aged 18-30 years in good health and CMV-seropositive. CDR3 amino acids: CASSPWAGGPYEQYF. In DNA form, the CDR3 reads TGTGCCAGCAGCCCCTGGGCGGGAGGGCCTTACGAGCAGTACTTC.